The clone carrying this T cell receptor beta chain was found many times. The antigen remains undetermined. The data stem from a study of T cells in Graves' hyperthyroidism and ophthalmopathy. About the study: Upon initial diagnosis and before any treatment, peripheral blood was collected. Notes on the study in general: The model's output predicted ophthalmopathy at a median of 6.5 months prior to onset.

RNA transcripts provided the source from which TCR beta CDR3 regions were amplified. TCR CDR3 underwent first-round RT-PCR with the HTBI primer set. MiXCR, run by TCRdb on the multiplex PCR reads, gives a single entry per CDR3 protein. The sample comprises some 400,000 distinct CDR3 sequences, about a fifth of which are singletons, and about 3.5% rests with the top ten. Per the germline V gene, CDR1 is MNHEY and CDR2 is SVGAGI. V dropped 2 bases and J dropped 1; count of bases not matched to a gene: 9. The CDR3 is 17 residues long. Diagnoses used clinical symptoms, serum thyroxine and TRAb, thyroid ultrasound and orbital computed tomography.

This clonotype originated in a young woman with Graves' hyperthyroidism. V and J are TRBV6-5 and TRBJ1-1; 8 bases line up with TRBD1. Sequencing was done on a sample of blood. CDR3 sequence (DNA): TGTGCCAGCAGTTACGCGCAGGGGGCCGGGGGGAACACTGAAGCTTTCTTT. Translation gives CASSYAQGAGGNTEAFF.